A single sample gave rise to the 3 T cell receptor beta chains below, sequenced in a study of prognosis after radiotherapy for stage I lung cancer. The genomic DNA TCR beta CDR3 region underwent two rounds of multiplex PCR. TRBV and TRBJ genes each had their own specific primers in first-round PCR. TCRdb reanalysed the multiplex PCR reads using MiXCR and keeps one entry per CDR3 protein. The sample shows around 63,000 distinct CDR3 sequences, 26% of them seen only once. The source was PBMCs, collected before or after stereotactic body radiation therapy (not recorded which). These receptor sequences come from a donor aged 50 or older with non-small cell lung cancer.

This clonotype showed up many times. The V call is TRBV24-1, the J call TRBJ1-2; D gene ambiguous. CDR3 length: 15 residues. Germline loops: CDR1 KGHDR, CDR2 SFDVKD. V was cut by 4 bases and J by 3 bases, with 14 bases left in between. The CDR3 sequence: CATSDGSNRDYGYTF. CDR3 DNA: TGTGCCACCAGTGACGGGTCAAACCGGGACTATGGCTACACCTTC.

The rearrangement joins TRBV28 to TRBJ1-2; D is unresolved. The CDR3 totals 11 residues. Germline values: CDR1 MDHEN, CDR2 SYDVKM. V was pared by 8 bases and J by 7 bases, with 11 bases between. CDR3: CASRSTPGYTF. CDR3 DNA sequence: TGTGCCAGCCGGTCCACCCCTGGCTACACCTTC.

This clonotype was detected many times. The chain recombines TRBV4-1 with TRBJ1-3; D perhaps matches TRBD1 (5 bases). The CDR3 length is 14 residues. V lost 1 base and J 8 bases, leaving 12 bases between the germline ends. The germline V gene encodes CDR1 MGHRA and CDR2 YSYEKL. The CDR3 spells CASSQAPVGDTIYF. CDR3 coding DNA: TGCGCCAGCAGCCAAGCCCCTGTAGGGGACACCATATATTTT.